Presented here are 10 T cell receptor beta chains from one specimen sequenced in a study of T cell repertoires in cytomegalovirus infection. TCRdb recomputed calls from the reads with MiXCR, one row per CDR3 protein. The table lists 130,000 or so distinct CDR3 sequences, approximately 5.9% of them singletons. Specimen: PBMCs. These receptors originate from a human donor in good health (CMV status not recorded). Some clones in this sample may be carry-over from other donors' samples.

This clonotype was found a few times. The rearrangement joins TRBV19 to TRBJ1-2; D not certain. Germline-derived CDR1 and CDR2 are LNHDA and SQIVND (reference sequence). This CDR3 has 14 residues. V shed 5 bases and J shed 5 bases, with 15 bases lying between them. CDR3 loop: CASSSPPAVYGYTF. The CDR3 coding sequence is TGTGCCAGTAGTTCTCCTCCCGCGGTTTATGGCTACACCTTC.

The table lists this clonotype with many counts. The CDR3 bases are TGCACCCGTGGTAATGACTATCTTCGCTCTGGGGCCAACGTCCTGACTTTC. This encodes CTRGNDYLRSGANVLTF. This rearrangement joins TRBV29-1 to TRBJ2-6; D perhaps matches TRBD2 (5 bases). CDR1 is SQVTM and CDR2 is ANQGSEA in the germline V gene. The CDR3 sequence is 17 residues long.

Remarks on this clonotype: A much more abundant neighbour one base away suggests this may be a read error. This chain uses TRBV29-1 with TRBJ1-1; no clear D gene. The ends were cut back, 6 bases at V and 0 bases at J, with 11 bases in the middle. The CDR3 runs to 13 residues. Looked up from germline, CDR1 is SQVTM and CDR2 is ANQGSEA. The CDR3 loop reads CSVGRYMNTEAFF. The CDR3 nucleotides are TGCAGCGTAGGACGGTACATGAACACTGAAGCTTTCTTT.

This clonotype was found many times. The CDR3, as DNA: TGTGCCAGCAGTGTCGACACGTCTAACTATGGCTACACCTTC. It codes for CASSVDTSNYGYTF. V gene TRBV2 combines with J gene TRBJ1-2; the D is unclear. The CDR3 consists of 14 residues. Trimming shortened V by 4 bases and J by 0 bases, and 9 bases separated the two germline ends. Germline V gene lookup returns CDR1 SNHLY and CDR2 FYNNEI.

This clonotype has just a few counts. The chain recombines TRBV29-1 with TRBJ1-1; 7 bases are a match to TRBD1. The CDR3 runs 13 residues. Germline V gene lookup returns CDR1 SQVTM and CDR2 ANQGSEA. Trimming cost V 6 bases and J 4 bases; bases outside gene matches: 8. CDR3 residues: CSVGTGEGTEAFF. The CDR3 DNA is TGCAGCGTCGGAACAGGGGAGGGCACTGAAGCTTTCTTT.

This clonotype was detected only a few times. The V and J genes are TRBV6-2 or TRBV6-3 and TRBJ1-2; unclear D gene. V was cut by 8 bases and J by 0 bases, with 7 bases left in between. CDR3 length: 12 residues. Germline assignment: CDR1 MNHEY and CDR2 SVGEGT. The CDR3 loop is CASLGANYGYTF. CDR3 sequence (DNA): TGTGCCAGCCTAGGAGCTAACTATGGCTACACCTTC.

This clonotype has a count of ten or more. This CDR3 is CASSLRRLEKLFF. CDR3 nucleotides: TGTGCCAGCAGTTTAAGGAGGCTTGAAAAACTGTTTTTT. The V and J genes are TRBV12-3 or TRBV12-4 and TRBJ1-4; D not resolved. V shed 2 bases and J shed 7 bases, with 8 bases lying between them. The CDR3 runs to 13 residues.

This clonotype was observed once. This chain joins TRBV28 and TRBJ1-6; TRBD1 matches at 10 bases. CDR1 and CDR2 (germline): MDHEN, SYDVKM. Unmatched junction bases numbered 8, after V lost 5 bases and J lost 10 bases. The CDR3 length is 15 residues. The CDR3, as DNA: TGTGCCAGCAGTCAGGACAGGGGGACTGTCTCACCCCTCCACTTT. This codes for CASSQDRGTVSPLHF.

This clonotype was detected many times. The V and J genes are TRBV7-9 and TRBJ2-1, with D unresolved. Deletions cut 5 bases from V and 4 bases from J, with 15 bases between. The germline V gene has CDR1 SEHNR and CDR2 FQNEAQ (reference sequence). The CDR3 sequence is 15 residues long. The CDR3, as DNA: TGTGCCAGCAGCCCTGGGCTGGAGATTTACAATGAGCAGTTCTTC. Translation: CASSPGLEIYNEQFF.

This clonotype came up many times. The chain joins TRBV7-2 to TRBJ2-5; possible D gene TRBD2, 6 bases. Per the germline V gene, CDR1 is SGHTA and CDR2 is FQGNSA. This CDR3 region has 13 residues. V was trimmed by 7 bases and J by 2 bases, leaving 11 bases between them. Here the CDR3 reads CASKSGVQETQYF. The CDR3 nucleotides are TGTGCCAGCAAATCGGGGGTACAAGAGACCCAGTACTTC.